These T cell receptor beta chains were read from a single sample in a study of long-term antiretroviral therapy in people with HIV. Assay used: immunoSEQ multiplex PCR; TCRdb lists only in-frame clones, some missing. The profile shows about 20,000 clones, 85% to 90% of them singletons. The sample in question was unsorted PBMCs, obtained 4.2 years after starting antiretroviral therapy. These receptors all come from a man aged 45-60 years with HIV. CDR3s include the opening cysteine and the closing phenylalanine or tryptophan. The D gene is left open where the match is weak. Only part of the rows carry a size: once, few, many, or a class if the clone is expanded.

CDR3 protein: CASSPGPSGILGYGYTF
CDR3 DNA: TGCGCCAGCAGCCCGGGGCCCTCAGGGATCCTAGGTTATGGCTACACCTTC
D gene: NA
V gene: TRBV5-1
clone size: NA
J gene: TRBJ1-2

CDR3 protein: CASSLEYREETQYF
CDR3 DNA: TGTGCCAGCAGCTTGGAGTACAGAGAAGAGACCCAGTACTTC
D gene: NA
V gene: TRBV5-6
clone size: NA
J gene: TRBJ2-5

CDR3 protein: CATSREGTGSQPQHF
CDR3 DNA: TGTGCCACCAGCAGAGAAGGGACAGGGAGTCAGCCCCAGCATTTT
D gene: TRBD1
V gene: TRBV15
clone size: NA
J gene: TRBJ1-5

CDR3 protein: CASIQGTYSNQPQHF
CDR3 DNA: TGTGCCAGCATACAGGGAACTTATAGCAATCAGCCCCAGCATTTT
D gene: NA
V gene: TRBV6-1
clone size: NA
J gene: TRBJ1-5

CDR3 protein: CSVVGLGKNTGELFF
CDR3 DNA: TGCAGCGTTGTAGGACTAGGCAAGAACACCGGGGAGCTGTTTTTT
D gene: TRBD2
V gene: TRBV29-1
clone size: NA
J gene: TRBJ2-2

CDR3 protein: CASSPAATNNSPLHF
CDR3 DNA: TGTGCCAGCTCACCAGCAGCCACAAATAATTCACCCCTCCACTTT
D gene: NA
V gene: TRBV18
clone size: NA
J gene: TRBJ1-6

CDR3 protein: CASSPVGGKAYEQYF
CDR3 DNA: TGTGCCAGCAGTCCCGTGGGCGGAAAGGCCTACGAGCAGTACTTC
D gene: NA
V gene: TRBV27
clone size: few
J gene: TRBJ2-7

CDR3 protein: CASKTGTGSSQPQHF
CDR3 DNA: TGTGCCAGCAAAACCGGGACAGGGAGCTCTCAGCCCCAGCATTTT
D gene: TRBD1
V gene: TRBV2
clone size: NA
J gene: TRBJ1-5

CDR3 protein: CASSLGGGKRWENEQFF
CDR3 DNA: TGTGCCAGCAGCTTAGGGGGTGGGAAGCGGTGGGAAAATGAGCAGTTCTTC
D gene: NA
V gene: TRBV13
clone size: NA
J gene: TRBJ2-1

CDR3 protein: CAISESIPGPNEQFF
CDR3 DNA: TGTGCCATCAGTGAGTCGATCCCGGGCCCTAATGAGCAGTTCTTC
D gene: NA
V gene: TRBV10-3
clone size: NA
J gene: TRBJ2-1

CDR3 protein: CASSVGGPDTQYF
CDR3 DNA: TGTGCCAGCAGCGTAGGTGGGCCTGATACGCAGTATTTT
D gene: NA
V gene: TRBV9
clone size: NA
J gene: TRBJ2-3

CDR3 protein: CASSQTLGVSNTEAFF
CDR3 DNA: TGCGCCAGCAGCCAAACCTTGGGGGTATCTAACACTGAAGCTTTCTTT
D gene: NA
V gene: TRBV4-1
clone size: NA
J gene: TRBJ1-1

CDR3 protein: CASRQVPWAGELFF
CDR3 DNA: TGCGCCAGCAGACAGGTACCCTGGGCCGGGGAGCTGTTTTTT
D gene: NA
V gene: TRBV5-1
clone size: NA
J gene: TRBJ2-2

CDR3 protein: CASSPTGNPTDTQYF
CDR3 DNA: TGTGCCAGCAGCCCCACAGGGAACCCCACAGATACGCAGTATTTT
D gene: NA
V gene: TRBV7-7
clone size: NA
J gene: TRBJ2-3